Listed below are T cell receptor beta chains from one sample, sequenced in a study of T cell repertoires in cytomegalovirus infection. MiXCR was run by TCRdb on the reads, yielding one entry per CDR3 protein. The repertoire holds 700,000 to 850,000 distinct CDR3 sequences, with approximately 32% as singletons. Their antigens remain unidentified. Sequencing was performed on cultured CD8+ T cells from PBMCs, taken from culture after CMV antigen stimulation. The receptors originated from a human donor in good health (CMV status not recorded). Some clones in this sample may be carry-over from other donors' samples. The CDR3 runs from the conserved cysteine through the conserved F or W. D genes are given only for firm matches. Size is stated for part of the rows, as once, few or many counts, or as a class when the clone is expanded.

clone_size: NA; v_call: TRBV7-8; d_call: NA; j_call: TRBJ1-4; cdr3_nt: TGTGCCAGCAGCCTCCTGCTCGGAACTAATGAAAAACTGTTTTTT; cdr3_aa: CASSLLLGTNEKLFF
clone_size: few; v_call: TRBV27; d_call: NA; j_call: TRBJ1-5; cdr3_nt: TGTGCCAGCAGCCCCGCCCCGGGGGGCAATCAGCCCCAGCATTTT; cdr3_aa: CASSPAPGGNQPQHF
clone_size: few; v_call: TRBV7-6; d_call: NA; j_call: TRBJ1-1; cdr3_nt: TGTGCCAGCACCTACCGGGGGGACACTGAAGCTTTCTTT; cdr3_aa: CASTYRGDTEAFF
clone_size: NA; v_call: TRBV7-9; d_call: NA; j_call: TRBJ2-1; cdr3_nt: TGTGCCAGCAGCTTAGTTGTCCTTTGGTCCGACAATGAGCAGTTCTTC; cdr3_aa: CASSLVVLWSDNEQFF
clone_size: NA; v_call: TRBV6-6; d_call: TRBD2; j_call: TRBJ2-3; cdr3_nt: TGTGCCAGCAGTTTCCCCGGGACTAGCGGTGATACGCAGTATTTT; cdr3_aa: CASSFPGTSGDTQYF
clone_size: few; v_call: TRBV6-1; d_call: NA; j_call: TRBJ2-3; cdr3_nt: TGTGCCAGCAGTGAAAATGGGGGACACACTCTCACAGATACGCAGTATTTT; cdr3_aa: CASSENGGHTLTDTQYF
clone_size: NA; v_call: TRBV12-3/TRBV12-4; d_call: NA; j_call: TRBJ2-1; cdr3_nt: TGTGCCAGCAGTTTGTTCCAGGGAAGAAATGAGCAGTTCTTC; cdr3_aa: CASSLFQGRNEQFF
clone_size: few; v_call: TRBV7-9; d_call: TRBD2; j_call: TRBJ2-2; cdr3_nt: TGTGCCACCCGAGCTAGCGGGGGGGCTAGAAACACCGGGGAGCTGTTTTTT; cdr3_aa: CATRASGGARNTGELFF
clone_size: NA; v_call: TRBV9; d_call: NA; j_call: TRBJ2-1; cdr3_nt: TGTGCCAGCAGCGTAGATCCTTACAATGAGCAGTTCTTC; cdr3_aa: CASSVDPYNEQFF
clone_size: once; v_call: TRBV12-3/TRBV12-4; d_call: TRBD2; j_call: TRBJ2-5; cdr3_nt: TGTGCCAGCAGTCTGGTAGTCATAGCGGGGGGGCAAGAGACCCAGTACTTC; cdr3_aa: CASSLVVIAGGQETQYF